Listed below are T cell receptor beta chains from one sample, sequenced in a study of blood T cell repertoires in COVID-19. Data came from immunoSEQ multiplex PCR; TCRdb stores just in-frame clones and leaves some out. The sample lists some 160,000 clones, roughly three quarters occurring once. Sequenced sample: peripheral blood. These receptors originate from a man aged 55 to 69 with acute or convalescent COVID-19. CDR3s include the opening cysteine and the closing phenylalanine or tryptophan.

j_call | v_call | cdr3_length | cdr3_aa
TRBJ2-2 | TRBV5-1 | 14 | CASSTDSNTGELFF
TRBJ2-3 | TRBV7-8 | 15 | CASSLLAAGTDTQYF
TRBJ2-2 | TRBV5-1 | 12 | CASSFSSGELFF
TRBJ1-2 | TRBV5-3 | 12 | CARSNRGGGYTF
TRBJ1-3 | TRBV7-9 | 14 | CASSWRTAGNTIYF
TRBJ1-5 | TRBV3-1/TRBV3-2 | 14 | CASSQGQFNQPQHF
TRBJ2-1 | TRBV18 | 16 | CASSPGTSVKYNGQFF
TRBJ2-1 | TRBV5-6 | 15 | CASSPPIGSGNEQFF
TRBJ2-5 | TRBV9 | 14 | CASSVTGEVETQYF
TRBJ2-1 | TRBV7-9 | 17 | CASSQSLLVTPDNEQFF
TRBJ2-2 | TRBV11-2 | 14 | CASSLSTMAGELFF
TRBJ2-1 | TRBV5-1 | 16 | CASSLGFGGAYNEQFF
TRBJ2-3 | TRBV19 | 14 | CASTGLAGTDTQYF
TRBJ2-7 | TRBV6-1 | 18 | CASSEALSSGTGPYEQYF
TRBJ2-5 | TRBV7-9 | 16 | CASSSPGGTRGETQYF
TRBJ1-1 | TRBV3-1/TRBV3-2 | 17 | CASSQGRQGLGGTEAFF
TRBJ2-3 | TRBV18 | 12 | CASSLGREAQYF
TRBJ1-5 | TRBV5-1 | 14 | CASSLGQGGQPQHF
TRBJ2-1 | TRBV9 | 15 | CASSVSGSLVNEQFF
TRBJ2-5 | TRBV6-5 | 15 | CASKWGALLQETQYF
TRBJ2-4 | TRBV4-1 | 15 | CASSQGGAGGNIQYF
TRBJ1-1 | TRBV28 | 13 | CASRTGEGTEAFF
TRBJ1-6 | TRBV5-1 | 15 | CASSLGGQGRSPLHF
TRBJ2-7 | TRBV7-8 | 15 | CASSPEAGRLREQYF
TRBJ2-3 | TRBV11-1 | 16 | CASSQGVWATTDTQYF
TRBJ1-5 | TRBV10-1 | 13 | CASLRGGGQPQHF
TRBJ2-1 | TRBV3-1/TRBV3-2 | 13 | CASSHVENNEQFF
TRBJ2-1 | TRBV3-1/TRBV3-2 | 17 | CASSQVGGSLSYNEQFF
TRBJ2-7 | TRBV14 | 15 | CASSPKGQRSYEQYF
TRBJ2-3 | TRBV18 | 12 | CASSPGTDTQYF
TRBJ2-1 | TRBV24-1 | 14 | CATSDLMEYNEQFF
TRBJ1-1 | TRBV9 | 17 | CASSVVGQGAEDTEAFF
TRBJ2-1 | TRBV7-8 | 15 | CASSFSSGRPNEQFF
TRBJ2-1 | TRBV6-5 | 13 | CASASGHRNEQFF
TRBJ1-2 | TRBV18 | 14 | CASSAATGGEGYTF
TRBJ2-3 | TRBV5-1 | 16 | CASSWGPGGYTDTQYF
TRBJ1-1 | TRBV30 | 15 | CAWSVQPTGGTEAFF
TRBJ2-1 | TRBV9 | 15 | CASSISGQGYNEQFF